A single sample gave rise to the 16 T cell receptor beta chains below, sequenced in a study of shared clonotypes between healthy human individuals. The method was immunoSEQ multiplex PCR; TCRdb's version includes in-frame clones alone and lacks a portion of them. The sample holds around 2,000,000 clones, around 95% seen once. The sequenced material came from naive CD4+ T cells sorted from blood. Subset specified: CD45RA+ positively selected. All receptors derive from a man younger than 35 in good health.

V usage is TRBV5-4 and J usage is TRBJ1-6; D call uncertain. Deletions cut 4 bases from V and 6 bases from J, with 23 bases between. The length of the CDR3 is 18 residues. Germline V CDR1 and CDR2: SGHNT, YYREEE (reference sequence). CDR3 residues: CASSQLGQKDPSNSPLHF. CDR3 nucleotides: TGTGCCAGCAGCCAACTTGGGCAGAAGGACCCAAGTAATTCACCCCTCCACTTT.

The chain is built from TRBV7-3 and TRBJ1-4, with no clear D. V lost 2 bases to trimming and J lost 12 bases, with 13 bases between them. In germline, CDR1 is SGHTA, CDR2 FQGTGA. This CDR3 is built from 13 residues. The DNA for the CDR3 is TGTGCCAGCAGCTTATTTGAGGGTTTGGAACTGTTTTTT. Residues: CASSLFEGLELFF.

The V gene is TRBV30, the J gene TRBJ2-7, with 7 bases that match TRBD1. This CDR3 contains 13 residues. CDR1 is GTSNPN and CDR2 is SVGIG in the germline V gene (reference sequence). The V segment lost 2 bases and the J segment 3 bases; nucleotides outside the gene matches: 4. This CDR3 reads CAWSLRGLYEQYF. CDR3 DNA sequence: TGTGCCTGGAGTCTGAGGGGGCTCTACGAGCAGTACTTC.

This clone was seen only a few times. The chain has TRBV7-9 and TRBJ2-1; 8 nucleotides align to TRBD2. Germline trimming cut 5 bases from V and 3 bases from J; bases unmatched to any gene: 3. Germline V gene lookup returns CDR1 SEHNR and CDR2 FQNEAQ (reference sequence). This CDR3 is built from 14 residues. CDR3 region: CASSRSGDYNEQFF. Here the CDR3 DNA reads TGTGCCAGCAGCCGTAGCGGGGACTACAATGAGCAGTTCTTC.

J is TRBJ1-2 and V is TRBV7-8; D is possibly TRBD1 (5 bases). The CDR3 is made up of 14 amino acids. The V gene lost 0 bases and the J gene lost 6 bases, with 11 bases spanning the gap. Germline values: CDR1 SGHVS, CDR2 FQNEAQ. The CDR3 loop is CASSLAHGTDGYTF. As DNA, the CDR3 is TGTGCCAGCAGCTTAGCTCACGGGACTGATGGCTACACCTTC.

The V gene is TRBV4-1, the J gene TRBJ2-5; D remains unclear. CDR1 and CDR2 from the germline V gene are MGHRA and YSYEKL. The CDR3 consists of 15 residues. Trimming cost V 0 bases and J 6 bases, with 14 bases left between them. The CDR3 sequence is CASSQDPDTPQTQYF. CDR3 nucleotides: TGCGCCAGCAGCCAAGATCCGGATACACCTCAGACCCAGTACTTC.

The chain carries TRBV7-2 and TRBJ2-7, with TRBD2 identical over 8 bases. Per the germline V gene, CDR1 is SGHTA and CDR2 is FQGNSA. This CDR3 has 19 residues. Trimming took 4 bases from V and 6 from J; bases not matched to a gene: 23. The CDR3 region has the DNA TGTGCCAGCAGCTCCGAGTTGGGTTCTCGGATCGGGAGGGCCTTCGAGCAGTACTTC. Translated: CASSSELGSRIGRAFEQYF.

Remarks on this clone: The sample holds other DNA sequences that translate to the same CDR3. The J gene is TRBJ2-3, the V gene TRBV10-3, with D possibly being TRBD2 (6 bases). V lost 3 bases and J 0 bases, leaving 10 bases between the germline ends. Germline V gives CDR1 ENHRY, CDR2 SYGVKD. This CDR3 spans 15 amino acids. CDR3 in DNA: TGTGCCATCAGTGAAACGAGCGGGAGCACAGATACGCAGTATTTT. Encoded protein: CAISETSGSTDTQYF.

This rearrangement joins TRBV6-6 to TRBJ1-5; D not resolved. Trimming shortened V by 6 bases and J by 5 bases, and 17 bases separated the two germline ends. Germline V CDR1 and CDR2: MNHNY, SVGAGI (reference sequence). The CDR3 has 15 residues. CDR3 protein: CASSTGTDSYQPQHF. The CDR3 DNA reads TGTGCCAGCAGCACGGGAACCGACTCCTATCAGCCCCAGCATTTT.

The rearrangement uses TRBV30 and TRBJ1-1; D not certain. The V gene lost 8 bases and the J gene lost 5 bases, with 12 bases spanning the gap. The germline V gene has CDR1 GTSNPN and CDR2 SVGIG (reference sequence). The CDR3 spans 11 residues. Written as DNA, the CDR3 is TGTGCCCTTAATGTGGGGACTGAAGCTTTCTTT. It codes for CALNVGTEAFF.

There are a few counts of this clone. The CDR3 spells CASSVSGTTYEQYF. In nucleotides, the CDR3 is TGCGCCAGCAGCGTTTCCGGGACCACCTACGAGCAGTACTTC. This rearrangement joins TRBV5-1 to TRBJ2-7, with D tentatively TRBD1 or TRBD2 (5 bases each). The germline CDR1 and CDR2 sequences are SGHRS and YFSETQ. CDR3 length: 14 amino acids. V lost 4 bases to trimming and J lost 2 bases, with 13 bases between them.

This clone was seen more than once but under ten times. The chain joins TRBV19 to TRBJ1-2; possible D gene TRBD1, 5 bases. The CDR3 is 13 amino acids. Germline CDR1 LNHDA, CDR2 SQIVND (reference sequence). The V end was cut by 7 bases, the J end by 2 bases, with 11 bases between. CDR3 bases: TGTGCCAGTAATGGGGACCTAAACTATGGCTACACCTTC. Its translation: CASNGDLNYGYTF.

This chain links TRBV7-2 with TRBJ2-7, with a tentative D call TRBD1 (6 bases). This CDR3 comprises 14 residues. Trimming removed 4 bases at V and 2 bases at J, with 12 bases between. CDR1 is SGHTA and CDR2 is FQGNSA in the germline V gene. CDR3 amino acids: CASSSADRPYEQYF. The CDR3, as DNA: TGTGCCAGCAGCTCCGCTGACAGGCCCTACGAGCAGTACTTC.

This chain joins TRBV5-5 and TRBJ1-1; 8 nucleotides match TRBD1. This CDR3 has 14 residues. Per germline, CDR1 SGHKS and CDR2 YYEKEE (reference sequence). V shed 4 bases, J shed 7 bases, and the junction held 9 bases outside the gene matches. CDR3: CASSLGTGFVEAFF. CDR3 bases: TGTGCCAGCAGCCTTGGGACAGGTTTCGTTGAAGCTTTCTTT. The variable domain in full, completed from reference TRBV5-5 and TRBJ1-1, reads DAGVTQSPTHLIKTRGQQVTLRCSPISGHKSVSWYQQVLGQGPQFIFQYYEKEERGRGNFPDRFSARQFPNYSSELNVNALLLGDSALYLCASSLGTGFVEAFFGQGTRLTVV.

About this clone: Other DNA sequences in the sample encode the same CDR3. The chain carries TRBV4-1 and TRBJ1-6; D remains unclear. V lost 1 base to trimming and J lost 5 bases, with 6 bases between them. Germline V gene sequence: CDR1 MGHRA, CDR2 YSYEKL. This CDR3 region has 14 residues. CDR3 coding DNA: TGCGCCAGCAGCCAAGGCCTGGATAATTCACCCCTCCACTTT. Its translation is CASSQGLDNSPLHF.

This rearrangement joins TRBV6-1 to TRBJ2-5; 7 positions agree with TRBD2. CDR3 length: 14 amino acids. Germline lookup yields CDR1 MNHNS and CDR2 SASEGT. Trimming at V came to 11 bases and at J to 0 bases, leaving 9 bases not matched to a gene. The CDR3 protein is CASHSGWYQETQYF. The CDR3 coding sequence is TGTGCCTCCCATAGCGGGTGGTACCAAGAGACCCAGTACTTC.